These 30 T cell receptor beta chains share one sample of origin, sequenced in a study of technical replicates of blood from a handful of donors. Measured with immunoSEQ multiplex PCR; TCRdb has only the in-frame clones, and not every one. This sample has about 100,000 clones, with 85% to 95% found just once. Sequencing used T cells isolated from PBMCs. The receptors here all came from a human donor in good health.

V and J are TRBV5-1 and TRBJ2-1; possibly TRBD1 for D (5 bases). The CDR3 totals 17 residues. CDR1 is SGHRS, CDR2 YFSETQ, per germline. Trimming removed 2 bases from V and 0 bases from J, with 15 bases in between. CDR3 in amino acids: CASSFSTGGGSYNEQFF. CDR3 DNA: TGCGCCAGCAGCTTCAGTACAGGTGGCGGCTCCTACAATGAGCAGTTCTTC. The entire variable domain, with the rest obtained from reference TRBV5-1 and TRBJ2-1, is as follows: KAGVTQTPRYLIKTRGQQVTLSCSPISGHRSVSWYQQTPGQGLQFLFEYFSETQRNKGNFPGRFSGRQFSNSRSEMNVSTLELGDSALYLCASSFSTGGGSYNEQFFGPGTRLTVL.

V usage is TRBV7-9 and J usage is TRBJ2-4; 9 bases map to TRBD2. The V segment lost 5 bases and the J segment 9 bases; nucleotides outside the gene matches: 11. The CDR3 is 15 amino acids. Looked up from germline, CDR1 is SEHNR and CDR2 is FQNEAQ (reference sequence). In DNA form, the CDR3 reads TGTGCCAGCAGCCCGACGCATGCGGGAGGGGCCATTCAGTACTTC. It translates to CASSPTHAGGAIQYF.

The chain employs TRBV30 and TRBJ2-7, with 8 bases lining up with TRBD2. Germline CDR1 GTSNPN, CDR2 SVGIG (reference sequence). V gave up 4 bases and J gave up 5 bases; unmatched junction bases: 7. This CDR3 region has 13 residues. CDR3 residues: CAWKRGMHDEQYF. In DNA form, the CDR3 reads TGTGCCTGGAAGCGGGGGATGCACGACGAGCAGTACTTC.

The rearrangement uses TRBV28 and TRBJ1-1; D is ambiguous. Germline CDR1 reads MDHEN; CDR2 reads SYDVKM. Trimming stripped 6 bases from V and 0 bases from J, with 8 bases between. The CDR3 is 13 amino acids. The CDR3, as DNA: TGTGCCAGCAGCCGGGATCTGAACACTGAAGCTTTCTTT. This sequence encodes CASSRDLNTEAFF.

The V gene is TRBV6-1, the J gene TRBJ2-3, with 14 nucleotides matching TRBD2. The CDR3 has 16 residues. The V gene end was trimmed by 4 bases and the J gene end by 5 bases; junction bases not matched to a gene: 5. The germline V gene encodes CDR1 MNHNS and CDR2 SASEGT. The CDR3 DNA sequence: TGTGCCAGCAGTGGAGGACTAGCGGGGGGCCTAGATACGCAGTATTTT. Residues: CASSGGLAGGLDTQYF.

The chain uses TRBV4-3 and TRBJ1-1, with 7 bases lining up with TRBD1. V lost 1 base and J lost 5; bases outside the gene matches: 4. The CDR3 runs to 14 residues. Germline V gene lookup returns CDR1 LGHNA and CDR2 YSLEER. CDR3 protein: CASSQAGGMTEAFF. In nucleotides, the CDR3 is TGCGCCAGCAGCCAAGCAGGGGGAATGACTGAAGCTTTCTTT.

The chain joins TRBV30 to TRBJ1-5; TRBD1 matches at 11 bases. Trimming removed 3 bases from V and 7 bases from J; junction bases left unmatched: 2. Germline V CDR1 and CDR2: GTSNPN, SVGIG (reference sequence). The CDR3 runs to 13 residues. CDR3 nucleotide sequence: TGTGCCTGGAGCGGGACAGGGGGACAGCCCCAGCATTTT. This translates into CAWSGTGGQPQHF.

This chain links TRBV2 with TRBJ2-3; 12 bases fit TRBD2. Germline CDR1 is SNHLY and CDR2 is FYNNEI. V lost 3 bases and J lost 2; bases outside the gene matches: 6. The CDR3 is 17 residues long. CDR3 nucleotides: TGTGCCAGCAGTGAGTCTAGCGGGAGGGCCCCCACAGATACGCAGTATTTT. It is translated as CASSESSGRAPTDTQYF.

This CDR3 is CASSEAGTSGREQFF. CDR3 nucleotides: TGTGCCAGCAGTGAAGCAGGGACTAGCGGGAGGGAGCAGTTCTTC. The J gene is TRBJ2-1, the V gene TRBV2; 15 positions match TRBD2. Per germline, CDR1 SNHLY and CDR2 FYNNEI. Trimming took 0 bases from V and 10 from J; bases not matched to a gene: 1. The CDR3 covers 15 residues.

The chain joins TRBV4-1 to TRBJ2-3; D perhaps matches TRBD2 (5 bases). The germline V gene encodes CDR1 MGHRA and CDR2 YSYEKL. The CDR3 has 14 residues. Trimming pared 0 bases from V and 10 bases from J, leaving 14 bases between. CDR3 amino acids: CASSQDRERVPQYF. In nucleotides, the CDR3 is TGCGCCAGCAGCCAAGATAGGGAGAGGGTACCGCAGTATTTT.

V and J are TRBV30 and TRBJ2-3, with TRBD2 identical over 8 bases. CDR1 is GTSNPN and CDR2 is SVGIG in the germline V gene (reference sequence). The V and J ends lost 5 bases and 0 bases, in that order; junction bases with no gene match: 7. This CDR3 is 15 amino acids long. The CDR3 region has the DNA TGTGCCTGGGGGGGGTCTAGCGGGAGCACAGATACGCAGTATTTT. It specifies CAWGGSSGSTDTQYF.

DNA for the CDR3: TGTGCCAGCAGCCAAGATATCCTAGTCGATCCCCAGTTCTTC. It yields the protein CASSQDILVDPQFF. The rearrangement uses TRBV14 and TRBJ2-1; D is uncertain. This CDR3 comprises 14 residues. Trimming took 0 bases from V and 13 from J, leaving 16 bases between them. Germline-derived CDR1 and CDR2 are SGHDN and FVKESK.

This clone is a singleton in its sample. The chain uses TRBV10-3 and TRBJ2-2, with 7 bases lining up with TRBD1. CDR1 is ENHRY and CDR2 is SYGVKD in the germline V gene. With V trimmed by 2 bases and J by 9 bases, 6 bases remained unmatched. This CDR3 is 14 amino acids long. Here the CDR3 DNA reads TGTGCCATCAGTGAGGCCAGGGGGTTCCGGGAGCTGTTTTTT. Amino acids: CAISEARGFRELFF.

The chain couples TRBV27 to TRBJ2-5; possibly TRBD1 for D (5 bases). Trimming removed 2 bases at V and 5 bases at J, with 9 bases between. CDR1 and CDR2 (germline): MNHEY, SMNVEV (reference sequence). The CDR3 runs 13 residues. The CDR3 loop is CASSLVGVETQYF. The CDR3 DNA reads TGTGCCAGCAGTTTAGTAGGGGTGGAGACCCAGTACTTC.

The V and J genes are TRBV13 and TRBJ1-1; 8 positions match TRBD1. V was clipped by 2 bases and J by 2 bases; unmatched bases: 7. The germline V gene has CDR1 PRHDT and CDR2 FYEKMQ (reference sequence). The CDR3 consists of 16 residues. The CDR3 DNA reads TGTGCCAGCAGCTTATTTAGGACAGGGACCAACACTGAAGCTTTCTTT. Protein product: CASSLFRTGTNTEAFF.

The V call is TRBV25-1, the J call TRBJ2-1; D is undetermined. CDR1 MGHDK and CDR2 SYGVNS come from the germline V gene. This CDR3 has 13 residues. V lost 7 bases and J 5 bases, leaving 12 bases between the germline ends. CDR3 protein: CASTESTDNEQFF. The CDR3 nucleotides are TGTGCCAGCACCGAATCTACGGACAATGAGCAGTTCTTC.

The chain couples TRBV7-6 to TRBJ1-3; 7 bases are a match to TRBD1. Germline V CDR1 and CDR2: SGHVS, FNYEAQ. V lost 5 bases and J lost 8; bases outside the gene matches: 9. The CDR3 contains 14 residues. The DNA of the CDR3 is TGTGCCAGCAGCCTAGGACAGGTCGGGGACACCATATATTTT. This gives the protein CASSLGQVGDTIYF.

The chain has TRBV27 and TRBJ2-3; 10 bases line up with TRBD1. The germline gives CDR1 MNHEY, CDR2 SMNVEV (reference sequence). V lost 5 bases to trimming and J lost 6 bases; unmatched junction nucleotides: 5. This CDR3 contains 14 residues. The CDR3 DNA follows: TGTGCCAGCAGTGACAGGGGGCTGGGGGATACGCAGTATTTT. This gives the protein CASSDRGLGDTQYF.

This chain connects TRBV11-2 to TRBJ2-7; TRBD2 is a possible D gene (5 bases). This CDR3 has 14 residues. Per germline, CDR1 SGHAT and CDR2 FQNNGV. Between the trimmed V and J ends, which lost 1 base and 1 base, there was a span of 8 bases. CDR3 DNA sequence: TGTGCCAGCAGCTTAGCTGGGGAGTCCTACGAGCAGTACTTC. Translation gives CASSLAGESYEQYF.

V and J are TRBV19 and TRBJ2-1; 12 bases fit TRBD2. Losses at the gene ends were 4 bases for V and 4 bases for J; bases not matched to a gene: 17. Per germline, CDR1 LNHDA and CDR2 SQIVND (reference sequence). The CDR3 runs 20 residues. For the CDR3, the DNA is TGTGCCAGTAGTAGAACAAGGACTAGCGGGAAGCCACCCTCATACAATGAGCAGTTCTTC. It encodes CASSRTRTSGKPPSYNEQFF.

The rearrangement joins TRBV10-1 to TRBJ2-7; 9 positions match TRBD1. Germline values: CDR1 WNHNN, CDR2 SYGVQD (reference sequence). Losses at the gene ends were 9 bases for V and 0 bases for J; bases not matched to a gene: 9. CDR3 length: 15 residues. CDR3 loop: CARSEPGQGSYEQYF. As DNA, the CDR3 is TGCGCCAGGTCTGAGCCGGGACAGGGCTCCTACGAGCAGTACTTC.

This clone was recorded once. The rearrangement uses TRBV28 and TRBJ1-4, with unresolved D. Germline CDR1 MDHEN, CDR2 SYDVKM. V lost 4 bases, J lost 8 bases, and 14 bases lay in between. This CDR3 region has 14 residues. As DNA, the CDR3 is TGTGCCAGCAGTTCCACCTATAGAGAGGAAAAACTGTTTTTT. This codes for CASSSTYREEKLFF.

The V call is TRBV6-6, the J call TRBJ2-7, with TRBD1 identical over 9 bases. CDR3 length: 15 amino acids. Germline-derived CDR1 and CDR2 are MNHNY and SVGAGI (reference sequence). The V segment lost 2 bases and the J segment 0 bases; nucleotides outside the gene matches: 2. For the CDR3, the DNA is TGTGCCAGCAGTTACGAACAGGGGGCCTCCTACGAGCAGTACTTC. Protein product: CASSYEQGASYEQYF.

The rearrangement joins TRBV14 to TRBJ1-1; D is ambiguous. V lost 4 bases to trimming and J lost 4 bases, with 4 bases between them. CDR1 is SGHDN and CDR2 is FVKESK in the germline V gene. This CDR3 is 11 amino acids long. The CDR3 coding sequence is TGTGCCAGCAGCCTCGGCACTGAAGCTTTCTTT. Protein sequence: CASSLGTEAFF.

The rearrangement joins TRBV30 to TRBJ2-2; 9 bases are a match to TRBD2. The V and J ends lost 2 bases and 1 base, in that order; junction bases with no gene match: 5. Germline loops: CDR1 GTSNPN, CDR2 SVGIG (reference sequence). The length of the CDR3 is 16 residues. CDR3 protein: CAWSRGAGGNTGELFF. The CDR3 coding sequence is TGTGCCTGGAGTAGGGGAGCGGGAGGGAACACCGGGGAGCTGTTTTTT.

The sample holds one count of this clone. J is TRBJ1-5 and V is TRBV5-5; no clear D. Trimming removed 0 bases at V and 3 bases at J, with 10 bases between. Germline values: CDR1 SGHKS, CDR2 YYEKEE (reference sequence). The CDR3 is 15 residues long. The CDR3 DNA is TGTGCCAGCAGCTTGGTTTGGCAGATCAATCAGCCCCAGCATTTT. It is translated as CASSLVWQINQPQHF.

V and J are TRBV5-1 and TRBJ2-1; a possible D gene is TRBD1 (5 bases). CDR3 length: 12 amino acids. Germline values: CDR1 SGHRS, CDR2 YFSETQ. Deletions cut 1 base from V and 12 bases from J, with 11 bases between. The CDR3 coding sequence is TGCGCCAGCAGCTTGTTACAGCAGGGGCAGTTCTTC. Translated: CASSLLQQGQFF.

The chain joins TRBV18 to TRBJ2-1; the match to TRBD2 covers 10 bases. Germline V gene lookup returns CDR1 KGHSH and CDR2 LQKENI. CDR3 length: 16 residues. The V segment lost 6 bases and the J segment 7 bases; nucleotides outside the gene matches: 12. CDR3 DNA sequence: TGTGCCAGCTCCCTTACGAGCGGGAGGGCCAGGAATGAGCAGTTCTTC. Protein sequence: CASSLTSGRARNEQFF.

The rearrangement joins TRBV7-3 to TRBJ2-3, with TRBD1 as a possible D gene (6 bases). The CDR3 has 15 residues. V was shortened by 5 bases and J by 2 bases, with 14 bases between the two germline ends. Germline assignment: CDR1 SGHTA and CDR2 FQGTGA. The CDR3 bases are TGTGCCAGCAGCCAAGTAGGGGGTATCACAGATACGCAGTATTTT. Translation gives CASSQVGGITDTQYF.

This clone was found once. The rearrangement joins TRBV29-1 to TRBJ2-1, with D possibly being TRBD2 (5 bases). The germline gives CDR1 SQVTM, CDR2 ANQGSEA. The CDR3 length is 11 residues. Trimming removed 7 bases at V and 7 bases at J, with 11 bases between. This CDR3 reads CSGGLGNEQFF. CDR3 DNA: TGCAGCGGAGGACTGGGGAATGAGCAGTTCTTC.